The 2 T cell receptor beta chains in this list originate from one sample, sequenced in a study of blood T cell repertoires in COVID-19. TCRdb keeps only in-frame clones here, not all; method: immunoSEQ multiplex PCR. The sample has 150,000 to 200,000 clones; around 80% are singletons. The sequenced sample was peripheral blood. These receptor sequences come from a woman aged 80 or over with acute or convalescent COVID-19.

V usage is TRBV5-1 and J usage is TRBJ1-6, with D perhaps matching TRBD1 (5 bases). Germline V lookup: CDR1 SGHRS, CDR2 YFSETQ. Trimming left V 7 bases short and J 8 bases short, with 13 bases between. The CDR3 is 13 residues long. The CDR3, as DNA: TGCGCCAGCTGCCGGGGGAGCGATTCACCCCTCCACTTT. Translation gives CASCRGSDSPLHF.

The rearrangement uses TRBV6-5 and TRBJ2-7; 11 positions agree with TRBD1. This CDR3 has 15 amino acids. The ends lost 1 base at V and 5 bases at J; junction bases unmatched: 4. Germline CDR1 is MNHEY and CDR2 is SVGAGI. For the CDR3, the DNA is TGTGCCAGCAGTTACTACTGGGACAGGGGGAACGAGCAGTACTTC. Protein product: CASSYYWDRGNEQYF.